This record looks at one TCR beta chain sequence and its context. With MiXCR, TCRdb called clones anew from the PCR reads. The top ten hold around a fifth of the sample, which has around 8,600 clones, roughly a third seen once. This entry comes from a study of metastatic and nonmetastatic thyroid tumors. The V gene lost 0 bases and the J gene lost 7 bases, with 13 bases spanning the gap. This CDR3 has 15 amino acids. Germline V CDR1 and CDR2: SGHTA, FQGNSA. Before thyroid surgery, none of the patients had received any treatment. This chain links TRBV7-2 with TRBJ1-5; D is undetermined. Sequenced material: tumor tissue. The source is a female donor with papillary thyroid cancer or a benign thyroid nodule (not recorded which). Some clones in this sample may be carry-over from other donors' samples. CDR3 DNA sequence: TGTGCCAGCAGCTTAGCTCCTGGCATTGGCCAGCCCCAGCATTTT. It specifies CASSLAPGIGQPQHF.